These 21 T cell receptor beta chains came from one sample sequenced in a study of monozygotic twins with inflammatory bowel disease. For each CDR3 protein, TCRdb gives one entry from its re-call of the 5' RACE reads, without DNA. The data show around 140,000 distinct CDR3 sequences, and the top ten clones hold 2% to 2.5%. The sequenced material came from blood. These receptors all stem from a human donor with ulcerative colitis or Crohn's disease, or a healthy co-twin of an affected twin (not recorded which).

The chain uses TRBV4-1 and TRBJ2-2; TCRdb's D call of TRBD2 is untestable without DNA. Germline loops: CDR1 MGHRA, CDR2 YSYEKL. The CDR3 covers 15 residues. This chain's CDR3 is CASSFSGTSTGELFF.

The J gene is TRBJ1-1, the V gene TRBV6-2 or TRBV6-3; no DNA is available, so the TRBD1 call from TCRdb remains unchecked. The germline V gene has CDR1 MNHEY and CDR2 SVGEGT. The CDR3 is 12 amino acids. The CDR3 spells CASSQGQPEAFF.

V usage is TRBV20-1 and J usage is TRBJ2-5; TCRdb's D call, TRBD2, is unchecked because there is no DNA. CDR1 is DFQATT, CDR2 SNEGSKA, per germline (reference sequence). CDR3 length: 18 amino acids. The CDR3 spells CSARDFIGLAGNQETQYF.

The chain recombines TRBV7-8 with TRBJ1-5. Germline V gene lookup returns CDR1 SGHVS and CDR2 FQNEAQ. The CDR3 sequence is 13 residues long. This CDR3 is CASSRSSNQPQHF.

The chain employs TRBV6-2 or TRBV6-3 and TRBJ1-5; the TRBD1 assignment by TCRdb is unverifiable without DNA. The CDR3 is 15 amino acids. Germline V lookup: CDR1 MNHEY, CDR2 SVGEGT. Here the CDR3 reads CASSRPGIPNQPQHF.

Here the CDR3 reads CASRRDQTYEQYF. This chain joins TRBV6-5 and TRBJ2-7. Germline V CDR1 and CDR2: MNHEY, SVGAGI. The CDR3 consists of 13 residues.

The chain carries TRBV20-1 and TRBJ2-7; the D call from TCRdb, TRBD1, cannot be confirmed without DNA. The CDR3 sequence is 13 residues long. Germline values: CDR1 DFQATT, CDR2 SNEGSKA (reference sequence). CDR3 protein: CSASGTRSYEQYF.

Its frequency marks this clonotype as medium-sized. J is TRBJ2-5 and V is TRBV4-3; as DNA is missing, the TRBD1 call by TCRdb cannot be tested. CDR3 length equals 15 residues. The germline V gene has CDR1 LGHNA and CDR2 YSLEER. This chain's CDR3 is CASSHGRGFQETQYF.

This rearrangement joins TRBV6-5 to TRBJ1-1; TCRdb calls TRBD1, which cannot be checked without DNA. Germline V lookup: CDR1 MNHEY, CDR2 SVGAGI. This CDR3 contains 14 residues. The CDR3 region is CASSYTQGALEAFF.

The CDR3 here is CASSLAGRASDTQYF. This chain links TRBV7-2 with TRBJ2-3; lacking DNA, the TRBD2 call made by TCRdb goes unchecked. The CDR3 has 15 residues. Germline CDR1 and CDR2: SGHTA and FQGNSA.

This chain joins TRBV27 and TRBJ2-7; TCRdb indicates TRBD1, and absent DNA this call remains unverified. This CDR3 contains 15 residues. Germline values: CDR1 MNHEY, CDR2 SMNVEV (reference sequence). The CDR3 region is CASSPLSPGPYEQYF.

The chain employs TRBV11-2 and TRBJ2-7. This CDR3 spans 14 amino acids. Per the germline V gene, CDR1 is SGHAT and CDR2 is FQNNGV. This chain's CDR3 is CASSLSQGSYEQYF.

The chain recombines TRBV4-1 with TRBJ2-1; TCRdb's assignment of TRBD1 cannot be checked, as there is no DNA. This CDR3 spans 14 amino acids. CDR1 and CDR2 (germline): MGHRA, YSYEKL. CDR3 protein: CASSQDLRGTEQFF.

CDR3 loop: CSARDWTEPTYEQYF. V is TRBV20-1 and J is TRBJ2-7; TCRdb returns TRBD1, unconfirmable since there is no DNA. The germline CDR1 and CDR2 sequences are DFQATT and SNEGSKA (reference sequence). The CDR3 contains 15 residues.

V usage is TRBV4-1 and J usage is TRBJ1-6. This CDR3 has 18 amino acids. Germline assignment: CDR1 MGHRA and CDR2 YSYEKL. The CDR3 loop is CASSQDSQRSSYNSPLHF.

The rearrangement uses TRBV3-1 and TRBJ1-1; lacking DNA, the TRBD1 call made by TCRdb goes unchecked. Germline loops: CDR1 LGHDT, CDR2 YNNKEL (reference sequence). The CDR3 runs 13 residues. The CDR3 sequence is CASSSRGIPEAFF.

CDR3 sequence reads: CASSPGVIDYEQYF. This chain joins TRBV18 and TRBJ2-7; the D call of TRBD1 rests on TCRdb alone, since no DNA is present to check it. The CDR3 covers 14 residues. Germline CDR1 reads KGHSH; CDR2 reads LQKENI.

The V and J genes are TRBV4-3 and TRBJ2-7; TCRdb's D call, TRBD1, is unchecked because there is no DNA. This CDR3 is 17 amino acids long. Germline V gene lookup returns CDR1 LGHNA and CDR2 YSLEER. The CDR3 sequence: CASSQDPPQGVPGEQYF.

The CDR3: CATSTGGGGNQPQHF. The chain has TRBV15 and TRBJ1-5; the TRBD1 assignment by TCRdb is unverifiable without DNA. CDR1 LNHNV and CDR2 YYDKDF come from the germline V gene (reference sequence). CDR3 length: 15 residues. The whole variable domain, filled in from reference TRBV15 and TRBJ1-5, reads DAMVIQNPRYQVTQFGKPVTLSCSQTLNHNVMYWYQQKSSQAPKLLFHYYDKDFNNEADTPDNFQSRRPNTSFCFLDIRSPGLGDTAMYLCATSTGGGGNQPQHFGDGTRLSIL.

This rearrangement joins TRBV5-1 to TRBJ2-5; as DNA is missing, the TRBD1 call by TCRdb cannot be tested. Looked up from germline, CDR1 is SGHRS and CDR2 is YFSETQ. The CDR3 sequence is 16 residues long. This chain's CDR3 is CASSPEQGRGQETQYF.

The rearrangement joins TRBV3-1 to TRBJ2-6; TCRdb indicates TRBD1, and absent DNA this call remains unverified. The CDR3 is made up of 20 amino acids. Germline V gene sequence: CDR1 LGHDT, CDR2 YNNKEL (reference sequence). The CDR3 region is CASSPRDRGLGGSGANVLTF.